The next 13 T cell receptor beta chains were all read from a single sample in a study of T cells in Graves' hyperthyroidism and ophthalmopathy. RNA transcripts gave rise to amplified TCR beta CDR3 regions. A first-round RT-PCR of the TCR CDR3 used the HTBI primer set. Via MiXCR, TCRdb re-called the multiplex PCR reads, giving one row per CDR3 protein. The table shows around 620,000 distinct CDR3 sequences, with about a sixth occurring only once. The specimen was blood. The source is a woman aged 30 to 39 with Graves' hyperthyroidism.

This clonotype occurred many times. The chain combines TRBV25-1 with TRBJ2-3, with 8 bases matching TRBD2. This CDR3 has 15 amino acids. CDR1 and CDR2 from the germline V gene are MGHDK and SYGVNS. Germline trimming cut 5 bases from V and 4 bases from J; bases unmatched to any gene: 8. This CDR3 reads CASSPSAGVADTQYF. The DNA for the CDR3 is TGTGCCAGCAGTCCATCAGCGGGAGTGGCAGATACGCAGTATTTT.

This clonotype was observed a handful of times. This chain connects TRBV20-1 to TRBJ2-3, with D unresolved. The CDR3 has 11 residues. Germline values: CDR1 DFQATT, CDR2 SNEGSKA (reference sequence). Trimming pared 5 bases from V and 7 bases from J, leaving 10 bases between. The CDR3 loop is CSARKSYTQYF. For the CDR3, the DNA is TGCAGTGCTCGTAAATCCTATACGCAGTATTTT.

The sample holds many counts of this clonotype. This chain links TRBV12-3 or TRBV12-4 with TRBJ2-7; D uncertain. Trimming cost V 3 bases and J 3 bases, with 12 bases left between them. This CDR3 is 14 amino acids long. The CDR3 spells CASSFSGINYEQYF. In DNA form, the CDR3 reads TGTGCCAGCAGTTTCAGTGGGATAAACTACGAGCAGTACTTC.

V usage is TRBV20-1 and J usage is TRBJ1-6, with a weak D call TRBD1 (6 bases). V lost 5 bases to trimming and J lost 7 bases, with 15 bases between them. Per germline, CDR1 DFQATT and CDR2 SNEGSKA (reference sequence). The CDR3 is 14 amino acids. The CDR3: CSAFSGTKNSPLHF. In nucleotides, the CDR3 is TGCAGTGCTTTTTCGGGGACAAAGAATTCACCCCTCCACTTT.

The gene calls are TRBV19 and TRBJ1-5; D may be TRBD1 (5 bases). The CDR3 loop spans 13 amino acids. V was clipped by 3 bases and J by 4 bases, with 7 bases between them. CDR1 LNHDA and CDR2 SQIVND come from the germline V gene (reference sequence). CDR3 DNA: TGTGCCAGTAGTATGGGGGGAAATCAGCCCCAGCATTTT. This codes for CASSMGGNQPQHF.

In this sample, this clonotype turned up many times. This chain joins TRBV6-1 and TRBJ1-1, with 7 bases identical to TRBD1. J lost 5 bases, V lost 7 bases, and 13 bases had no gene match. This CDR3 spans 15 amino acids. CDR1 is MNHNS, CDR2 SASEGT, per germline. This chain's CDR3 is CASTDRQGRMTEAFF. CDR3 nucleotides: TGTGCCAGCACCGACCGACAGGGAAGGATGACTGAAGCTTTCTTT.

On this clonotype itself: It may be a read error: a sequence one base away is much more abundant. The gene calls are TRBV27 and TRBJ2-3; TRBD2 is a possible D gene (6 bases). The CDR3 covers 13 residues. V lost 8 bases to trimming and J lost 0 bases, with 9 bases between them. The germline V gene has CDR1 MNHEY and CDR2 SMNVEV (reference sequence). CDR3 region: CASGGTSTDTQYF. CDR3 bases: TGTGCCAGCGGAGGGACTAGCACAGATACGCAGTATTTT.

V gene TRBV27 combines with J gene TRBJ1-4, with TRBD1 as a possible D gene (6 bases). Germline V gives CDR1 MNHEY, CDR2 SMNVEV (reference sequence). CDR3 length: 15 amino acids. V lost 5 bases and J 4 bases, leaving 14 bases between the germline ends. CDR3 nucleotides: TGTGCCAGCAGTCCTCCGGACAGAGTTAATGAAAAACTGTTTTTT. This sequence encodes CASSPPDRVNEKLFF.

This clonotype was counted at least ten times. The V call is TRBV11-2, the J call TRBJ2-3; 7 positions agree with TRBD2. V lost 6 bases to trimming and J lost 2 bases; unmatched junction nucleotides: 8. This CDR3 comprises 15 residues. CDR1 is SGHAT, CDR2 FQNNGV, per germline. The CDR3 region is CASSSRRDYTDTQYF. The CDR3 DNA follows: TGTGCCAGCAGTTCACGGAGGGACTACACAGATACGCAGTATTTT.

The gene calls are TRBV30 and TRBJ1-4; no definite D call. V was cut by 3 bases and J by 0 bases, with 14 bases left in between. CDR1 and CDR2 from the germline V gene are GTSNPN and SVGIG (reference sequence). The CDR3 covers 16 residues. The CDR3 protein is CAWSPPESATNEKLFF. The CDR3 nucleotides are TGTGCCTGGAGCCCACCCGAGAGTGCAACTAATGAAAAACTGTTTTTT.

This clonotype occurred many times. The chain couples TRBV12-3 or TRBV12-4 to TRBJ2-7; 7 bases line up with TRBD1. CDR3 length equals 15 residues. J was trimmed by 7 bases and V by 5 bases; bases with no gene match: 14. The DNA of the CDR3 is TGTGCCAGCAGTCCCACCCGACAGGGCTCGGAAGAGCAGTACTTC. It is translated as CASSPTRQGSEEQYF.

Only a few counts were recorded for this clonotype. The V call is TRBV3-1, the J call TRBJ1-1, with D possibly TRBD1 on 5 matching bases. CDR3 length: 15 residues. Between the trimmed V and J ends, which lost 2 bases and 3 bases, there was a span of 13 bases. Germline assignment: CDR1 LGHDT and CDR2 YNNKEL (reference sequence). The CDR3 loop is CASSQSGQGYTEAFF. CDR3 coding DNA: TGTGCCAGCAGCCAATCCGGGCAGGGTTACACTGAAGCTTTCTTT.

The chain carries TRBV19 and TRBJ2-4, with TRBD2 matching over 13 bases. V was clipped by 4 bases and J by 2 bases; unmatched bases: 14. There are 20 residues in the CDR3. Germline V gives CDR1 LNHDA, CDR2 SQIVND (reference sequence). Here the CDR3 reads CASSTLGLAGAGSSKNIQYF. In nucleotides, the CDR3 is TGTGCCAGTAGTACTCTCGGACTAGCGGGAGCGGGAAGTTCCAAAAACATTCAGTACTTC.